The sequence of this TCR beta chain was determined in a study of T cell responses to AZD1222 COVID-19 vaccine (dated by TCRdb to 2020 to 2022). General notes on the study: AZD1222 recipients with second doses at about 4 weeks or about 12 weeks were pooled, because spike-specific TCR depth and breadth did not differ between schedules. A total of just over 230 trial participants underwent TCR sequencing, of whom some 210 received two doses of AZD1222 and about 26 received two doses of the MenACWY control vaccine. Trial participants were enrolled by age into subgroups of 18-55, 56-69 and 70-plus years, and around 150, 29 and 61 TCR-sequenced participants, respectively, were included in these subgroups. What the work shows at the level of the full study, not this receptor alone: Nearly half of unique spike-specific TCRs reportedly recognized epitopes outside regions mutated in the B.1.351 and B.1.1.7 variants. The 56-69-year group was small, and its depth increase did not reach significance, likely because of low power. The vaccine-associated CD4 TCRs covered the entire spike protein, and the dominant responses fell in regions 160-218 and 743-854. Most participants were white British and females outnumbered males, and the authors suggested that clonal diversity may have been underestimated. Conclusions about previously exposed vaccinees were limited because only 6 or 7 AZD1222 recipients were SARS-CoV-2 seropositive at baseline. Because no day 14 peak-response samples were available, repertoires were characterized only after the peak T cell response. After two AZD1222 doses, both the breadth and the depth of spike-specific TCRs were significantly higher than at day 0 and than in MenACWY recipients.

The CDR3 regions of human TCRbeta chains were subjected to immunosequencing. As for the authors' bioinformatics: TCRs in the repertoires were matched against a reference library of SARS-CoV-2-specific TCRs that had been generated with the MIRA antigen-specificity platform. Breadth was defined as the fraction of unique TCRs that were SARS-CoV-2-associated. Depth was defined as the fraction of total T cells that were SARS-CoV-2-associated. Each spike-specific TCR was assigned to its reactive spike region and to a CD4 or CD8 class using the MIRA data. Log10-transformed breadth and depth values were compared by one-way ANOVA with Sidak's multiple comparisons tests. In its TCRdb copy, this immuneACCESS table keeps in-frame sequences only and misses some clones. Where compared with another copy, unresolved V genes explain less than half of these, and the others have no known cause. That table supplies the V and J calls and clone size; D and trimming were determined from the DNA. The sample table records some 170,000 clones; roughly nine tenths of these occur just once. The ten largest account for 1.5% to 2% of the sample.

V trim: 3 bases; J trim: 4 bases; unmatched bases: 3. CDR1 and CDR2 were assigned from the germline V gene as SGHDT and YYEEEE. CDR3 length: 14 amino acids, cysteine to phenylalanine. The sequence is cut down to CDR3 DNA, 42 bases in frame from base 1. What this sample's time point label stands for: baseline before first vaccination. Vaccinee samples came from UK trials COV001 and COV002, including a single-blind randomized controlled phase 2/3 trial of AZD1222 (ChAdOx1 nCoV-19) in healthy adults. For TCRbeta chain sequencing, PBMC samples were collected from trial participants at day 0 and at day 28 after the second dose. As regards this clone: This receptor's antigen is unknown. Per-base qualities were not stored, and no clone one base away is much larger.

The origin of this receptor is an adult in good health. The chain is assembled from TRBV5-6 and TRBJ1-1, with 10 middle bases fitting TRBD1. This specimen was peripheral blood, taken on day 0 of AZD1222 vaccination. The nucleotide sequence is TGTGCCAGCAGCTCGGACAGGGGGAGCACTGAAGCTTTCTTT. Translated, this is CASSSDRGSTEAFF. The full variable domain, completed from the reference TRBV5-6 and TRBJ1-1 proteins outside the CDR3, reads DAGVTQSPTHLIKTRGQQVTLRCSPKSGHDTVSWYQQALGQGPQFIFQYYEEEERQRGNFPDRFSGHQFPNYSSELNVNALLLGDSALYLCASSSDRGSTEAFFGQGTRLTVV.